This TCR beta chain came from a study of identical twins. The CDR3 is 16 residues long. Germline values: CDR1 DFQATT, CDR2 SNEGSKA (reference sequence). V shed 0 bases and J 4 bases; nucleotides not matched to a gene: 8. It was template switching that added a universal primer site, and there were unique molecular identifiers on the cDNA. TCRdb redid the calling of the 5' RACE reads with MiXCR, one entry per CDR3 protein. Counted here are hundreds of thousands of distinct CDR3 sequences, roughly 10% occurring once; the ten biggest clones make up roughly 6.8%. Everyone who donated was a healthy Caucasian. General study results and limits: The models gave estimates that fell short of the out-of-frame TCR alpha sharing seen in monozygotic twins. Cord blood's abundant beta clonotypes had fewer insertions, unlike memory repertoires.

This clonotype counts as medium-sized. Its antigen is unknown. The same data also contributed to another study, on yellow fever vaccine responses in identical twins.

The receptor comes from a woman aged 18-29 years in good health. Sequenced: CD8+ T cells sorted from blood. V and J are TRBV20-1 and TRBJ2-7; 11 bases fit TRBD2. The CDR3 loop is CSARDSGLADYYEQYF. The CDR3 nucleotides are TGCAGTGCTAGAGATTCGGGACTAGCGGACTATTACGAGCAGTACTTC.